The 9 T cell receptor beta chains below were found in one sample sequenced in a study of T-cell memory formation after mild COVID-19. A single record per CDR3 protein comes from TCRdb applying MiXCR to the 5' RACE reads. The top ten hold 12% of the sample, which has roughly 550,000 distinct CDR3 sequences, about a fifth seen once. Sequences were obtained from PBMCs or a T cell subset sorted from them (not recorded which). The receptors were sampled from an adult woman who had mild COVID-19 (a few samples of this study predate the infection). Cell type and time point are not known.

The rearrangement uses TRBV9 and TRBJ1-3; D is ambiguous. Trimming took 0 bases from V and 0 from J, leaving 4 bases between them. CDR1 is SGDLS and CDR2 is YYNGEE in the germline V gene. This CDR3 has 14 amino acids. As DNA, the CDR3 is TGTGCCAGCAGCGTAGATGGCTCTGGAAACACCATATATTTT. The encoded protein is CASSVDGSGNTIYF.

The chain recombines TRBV13 with TRBJ2-7; possibly TRBD1 or TRBD2 for D (5 bases each). V was cut by 4 bases and J by 0 bases, with 19 bases left in between. Germline CDR1 PRHDT, CDR2 FYEKMQ (reference sequence). This CDR3 comprises 17 residues. In nucleotides, the CDR3 is TGTGCCAGCAGCTCCCGACGGGGCCAATCCCCCTCCTACGAGCAGTACTTC. Protein sequence: CASSSRRGQSPSYEQYF.

The chain couples TRBV7-9 to TRBJ2-1, with D perhaps assigned TRBD1 or TRBD2 (7 bases each). The CDR3 is 14 residues long. Looked up from germline, CDR1 is SEHNR and CDR2 is FQNEAQ (reference sequence). V dropped 5 bases and J dropped 4 bases, with 12 bases sitting between them. The CDR3 DNA follows: TGTGCCAGCAGCCAGCGGGACAGATACAATGAGCAGTTCTTC. Its translation is CASSQRDRYNEQFF.

This clonotype was seen only a few times. The rearrangement links TRBV3-1 to TRBJ2-4; no reliable D call. The ends were cut back, 1 base at V and 0 bases at J, with 7 bases in the middle. The germline V gene has CDR1 LGHDT and CDR2 YNNKEL (reference sequence). The CDR3 has 15 residues. The CDR3 sequence is CASSQVGVAKNIQYF. The DNA of the CDR3 is TGTGCCAGCAGCCAAGTAGGCGTAGCCAAAAACATTCAGTACTTC.

This clonotype occurred a few times. The gene calls are TRBV25-1 and TRBJ2-7; 10 bases are a match to TRBD1. Germline trimming cut 3 bases from V and 0 bases from J; bases unmatched to any gene: 5. This CDR3 has 16 residues. Germline CDR1 MGHDK, CDR2 SYGVNS. CDR3: CASSDLRTGGSYEQYF. DNA for the CDR3: TGTGCCAGCAGTGACCTCCGGACAGGGGGCTCCTACGAGCAGTACTTC.

The rearrangement links TRBV9 to TRBJ2-1; the D gene is possibly TRBD2 (6 bases). The length of the CDR3 is 17 residues. Per the germline V gene, CDR1 is SGDLS and CDR2 is YYNGEE. Trimming took 4 bases from V and 6 from J, leaving 23 bases between them. CDR3 nucleotide sequence: TGTGCCAGCAGCTTGGGGGGAGTGGGGACTCTCTCCAATGAGCAGTTCTTC. Protein product: CASSLGGVGTLSNEQFF.

CDR3: CASSVSDRGNQPQHF. CDR3 in DNA: TGTGCCAGCAGTGTATCCGACAGGGGCAATCAGCCCCAGCATTTT. The gene calls are TRBV28 and TRBJ1-5; 7 bases agree with TRBD1. Trimming at V came to 5 bases and at J to 2 bases, leaving 6 bases not matched to a gene. This CDR3 has 15 residues. The germline V gene has CDR1 MDHEN and CDR2 SYDVKM.

The genes are TRBV12-3 or TRBV12-4 and TRBJ2-1, with TRBD1 matching 7 bases. This CDR3 is 14 amino acids long. Unmatched junction bases numbered 9, after V lost 7 bases and J lost 6 bases. The CDR3 coding sequence is TGTGCCAGCATTCGCCGGGACAGTCCCAATGAGCAGTTCTTC. Protein: CASIRRDSPNEQFF.

This chain links TRBV3-1 with TRBJ2-3; D not certain. The CDR3 covers 14 residues. CDR1 and CDR2 (germline): LGHDT, YNNKEL (reference sequence). Trimming pared 7 bases from V and 3 bases from J, leaving 14 bases between. The DNA of the CDR3 is TGTGCCAGCAAGGTTGGCTATGCGACAGATACGCAGTATTTT. The encoded protein is CASKVGYATDTQYF.